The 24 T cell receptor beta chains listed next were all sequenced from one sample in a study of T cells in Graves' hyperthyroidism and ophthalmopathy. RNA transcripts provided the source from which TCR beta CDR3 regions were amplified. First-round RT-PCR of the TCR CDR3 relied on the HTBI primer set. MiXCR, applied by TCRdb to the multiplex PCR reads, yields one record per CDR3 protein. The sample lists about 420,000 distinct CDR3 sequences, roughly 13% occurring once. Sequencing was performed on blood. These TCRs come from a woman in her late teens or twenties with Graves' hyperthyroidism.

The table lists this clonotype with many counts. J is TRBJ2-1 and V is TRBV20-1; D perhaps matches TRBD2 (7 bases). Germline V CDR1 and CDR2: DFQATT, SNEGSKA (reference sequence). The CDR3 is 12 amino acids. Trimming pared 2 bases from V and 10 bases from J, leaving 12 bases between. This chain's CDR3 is CSARRPGGEQFF. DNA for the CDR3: TGCAGTGCTAGACGACCGGGGGGCGAGCAGTTCTTC.

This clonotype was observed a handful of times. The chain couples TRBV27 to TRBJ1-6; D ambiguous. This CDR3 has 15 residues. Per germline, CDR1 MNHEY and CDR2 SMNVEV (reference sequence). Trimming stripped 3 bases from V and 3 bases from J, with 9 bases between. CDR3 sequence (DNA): TGTGCCAGCAGTTTGAGCGAGAACTATAATTCACCCCTCCACTTT. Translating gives CASSLSENYNSPLHF.

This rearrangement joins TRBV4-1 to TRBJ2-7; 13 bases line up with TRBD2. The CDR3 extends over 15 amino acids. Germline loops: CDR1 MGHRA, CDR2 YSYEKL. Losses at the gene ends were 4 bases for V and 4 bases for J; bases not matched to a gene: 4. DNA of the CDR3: TGCGCCAGCAGCCGAGGACTAGCGGGAGATTACGAGCAGTACTTC. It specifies CASSRGLAGDYEQYF.

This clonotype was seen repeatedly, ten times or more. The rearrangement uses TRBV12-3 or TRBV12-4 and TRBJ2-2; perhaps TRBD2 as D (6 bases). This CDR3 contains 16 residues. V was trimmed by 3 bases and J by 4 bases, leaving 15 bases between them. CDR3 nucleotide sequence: TGTGCCAGCAGTTTGTCCGCGGGAATACGCACCGGGGAGCTGTTTTTT. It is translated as CASSLSAGIRTGELFF.

Written as DNA, the CDR3 is TGCAGTGCTCATCGAGGACTAGCGGGAGGGAATACCGAGCAGTACTTC. Its protein is CSAHRGLAGGNTEQYF. This chain links TRBV20-1 with TRBJ2-7; 15 bases agree with TRBD2. The CDR3 is made up of 16 amino acids. The germline gives CDR1 DFQATT, CDR2 SNEGSKA (reference sequence). V lost 5 bases to trimming and J lost 6 bases; unmatched junction nucleotides: 11.

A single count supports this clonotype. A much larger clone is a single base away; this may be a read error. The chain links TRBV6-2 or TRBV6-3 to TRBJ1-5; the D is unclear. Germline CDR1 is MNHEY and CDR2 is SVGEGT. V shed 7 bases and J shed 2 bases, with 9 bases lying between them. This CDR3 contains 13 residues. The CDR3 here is CASNMNGNQPQHF. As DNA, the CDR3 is TGTGCCAGCAATATGAATGGCAATCAGCCCCAGCATTTT.

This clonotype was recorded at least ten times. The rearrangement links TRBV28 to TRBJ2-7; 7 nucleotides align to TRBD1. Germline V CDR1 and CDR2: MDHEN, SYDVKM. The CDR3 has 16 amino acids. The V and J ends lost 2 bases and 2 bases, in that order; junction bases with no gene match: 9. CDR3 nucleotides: TGTGCCAGCAGTTTAAATCAGTGGGGACAGACCTACGAGCAGTACTTC. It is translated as CASSLNQWGQTYEQYF.

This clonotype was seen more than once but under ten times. CDR3 DNA: TGTGCCAGCATTTTACTAGCGGGAATGGGTGAGACCCAGTACTTC. It yields the protein CASILLAGMGETQYF. V usage is TRBV6-2 or TRBV6-3 and J usage is TRBJ2-5, with 10 bases aligning to TRBD2. Trimming cost V 7 bases and J 5 bases; bases outside gene matches: 10. The germline CDR1 and CDR2 sequences are MNHEY and SVGEGT. This CDR3 spans 15 amino acids.

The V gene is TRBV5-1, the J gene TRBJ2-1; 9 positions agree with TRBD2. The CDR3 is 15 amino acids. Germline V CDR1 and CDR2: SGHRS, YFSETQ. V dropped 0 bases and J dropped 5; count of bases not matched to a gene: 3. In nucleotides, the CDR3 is TGCGCCAGCAGCTTGGTTGGCGGGAGGGACAATGAGCAGTTCTTC. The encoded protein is CASSLVGGRDNEQFF.

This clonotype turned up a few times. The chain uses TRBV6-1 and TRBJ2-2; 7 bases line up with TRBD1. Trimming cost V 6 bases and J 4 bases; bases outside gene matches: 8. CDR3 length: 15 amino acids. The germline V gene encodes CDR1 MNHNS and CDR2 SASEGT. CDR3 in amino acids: CASSIKTGPTGELFF. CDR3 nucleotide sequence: TGTGCCAGCAGCATAAAGACAGGGCCCACCGGGGAGCTGTTTTTT.

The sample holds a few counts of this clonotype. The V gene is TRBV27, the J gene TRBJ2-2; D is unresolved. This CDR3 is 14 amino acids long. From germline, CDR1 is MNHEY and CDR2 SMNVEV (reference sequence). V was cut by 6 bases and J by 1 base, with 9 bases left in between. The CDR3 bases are TGTGCCAGCAGCCGCACGGAGAACACCGGGGAGCTGTTTTTT. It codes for CASSRTENTGELFF.

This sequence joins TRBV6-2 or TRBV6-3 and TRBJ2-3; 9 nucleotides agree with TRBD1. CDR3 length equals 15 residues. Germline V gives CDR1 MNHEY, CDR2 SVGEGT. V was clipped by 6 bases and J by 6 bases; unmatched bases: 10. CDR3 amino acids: CASRSRDREGDTQYF. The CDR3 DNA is TGTGCCAGCAGGAGCCGGGACAGGGAGGGGGATACGCAGTATTTT.

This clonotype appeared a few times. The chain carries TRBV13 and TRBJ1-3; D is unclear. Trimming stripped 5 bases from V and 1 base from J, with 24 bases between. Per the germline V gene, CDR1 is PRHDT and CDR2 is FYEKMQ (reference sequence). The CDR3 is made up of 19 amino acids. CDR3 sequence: CASSTTEPGYQTSGNTIYF. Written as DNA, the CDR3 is TGTGCCAGCAGCACTACGGAACCGGGGTATCAGACATCTGGAAACACCATATATTTT. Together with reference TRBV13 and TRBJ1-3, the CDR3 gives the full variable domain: AAGVIQSPRHLIKEKRETATLKCYPIPRHDTVYWYQQGPGQDPQFLISFYEKMQSDKGSIPDRFSAQQFSDYHSELNMSSLELGDSALYFCASSTTEPGYQTSGNTIYFGEGSWLTVV.

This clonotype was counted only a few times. This chain's CDR3 is CASSREAGLGETQYF. CDR3 coding DNA: TGTGCCAGCAGTCGGGAAGCGGGATTGGGCGAGACCCAGTACTTC. The genes are TRBV28 and TRBJ2-5, with 7 positions matching TRBD2. The V gene end was trimmed by 5 bases and the J gene end by 5 bases; junction bases not matched to a gene: 11. Germline values: CDR1 MDHEN, CDR2 SYDVKM. This CDR3 has 15 residues.

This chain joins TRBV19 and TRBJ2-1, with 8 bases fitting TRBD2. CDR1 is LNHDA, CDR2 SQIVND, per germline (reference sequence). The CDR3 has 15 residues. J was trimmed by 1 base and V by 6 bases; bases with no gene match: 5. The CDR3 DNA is TGTGCCAGTAGCACTATAGCGGGATCCTACAATGAGCAGTTCTTC. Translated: CASSTIAGSYNEQFF.

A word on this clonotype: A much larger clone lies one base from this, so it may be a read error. The CDR3 coding sequence is TGCAGTGCTAAAGACAATGAGCAGTTCTTC. Its protein is CSAKDNEQFF. The chain is built from TRBV20-1 and TRBJ2-1; no reliable D call. CDR1 is DFQATT and CDR2 is SNEGSKA in the germline V gene (reference sequence). CDR3 length: 10 residues. Trimming stripped 4 bases from V and 5 bases from J, with 3 bases between.

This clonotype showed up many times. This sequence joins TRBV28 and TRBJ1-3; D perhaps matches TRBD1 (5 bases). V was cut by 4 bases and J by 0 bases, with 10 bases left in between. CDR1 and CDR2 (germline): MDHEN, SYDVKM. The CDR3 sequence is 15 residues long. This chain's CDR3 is CASSYDSASGNTIYF. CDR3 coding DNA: TGTGCCAGCAGTTACGACAGTGCCTCTGGAAACACCATATATTTT.

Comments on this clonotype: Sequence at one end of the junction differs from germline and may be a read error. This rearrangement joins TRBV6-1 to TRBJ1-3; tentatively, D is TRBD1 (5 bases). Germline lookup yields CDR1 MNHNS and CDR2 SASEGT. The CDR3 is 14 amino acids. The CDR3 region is CASSPTGVRSGGHF. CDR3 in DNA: TGTGCCAGCAGCCCCACAGGCGTTCGCAGCGGTGGGCATTTT.

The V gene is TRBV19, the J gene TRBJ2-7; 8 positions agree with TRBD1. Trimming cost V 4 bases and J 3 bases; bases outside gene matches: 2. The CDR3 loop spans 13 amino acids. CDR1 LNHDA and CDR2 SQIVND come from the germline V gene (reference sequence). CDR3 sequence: CASSKDRDYEQYF. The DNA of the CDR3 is TGTGCCAGTAGTAAGGACAGGGACTACGAGCAGTACTTC.

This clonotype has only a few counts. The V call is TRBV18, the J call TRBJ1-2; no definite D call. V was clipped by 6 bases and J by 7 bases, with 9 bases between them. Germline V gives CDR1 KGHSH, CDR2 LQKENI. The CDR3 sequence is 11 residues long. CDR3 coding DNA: TGTGCCAGCTCGCCTTCGAGTGGCTACACCTTC. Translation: CASSPSSGYTF.

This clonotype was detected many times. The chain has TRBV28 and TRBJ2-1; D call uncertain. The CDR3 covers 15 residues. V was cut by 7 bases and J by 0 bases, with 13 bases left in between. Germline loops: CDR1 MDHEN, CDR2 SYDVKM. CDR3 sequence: CASTGLKSSYNEQFF. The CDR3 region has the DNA TGTGCCAGCACTGGATTGAAGAGCTCCTACAATGAGCAGTTCTTC.

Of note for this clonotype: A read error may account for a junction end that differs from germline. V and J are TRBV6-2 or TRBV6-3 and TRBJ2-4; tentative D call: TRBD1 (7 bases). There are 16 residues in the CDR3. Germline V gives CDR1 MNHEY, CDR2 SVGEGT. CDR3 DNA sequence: TGTGTCAGCAGCTCTGACAGGGAGGAGGGCAAAAACATTCAGTACTTC. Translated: CVSSSDREEGKNIQYF.

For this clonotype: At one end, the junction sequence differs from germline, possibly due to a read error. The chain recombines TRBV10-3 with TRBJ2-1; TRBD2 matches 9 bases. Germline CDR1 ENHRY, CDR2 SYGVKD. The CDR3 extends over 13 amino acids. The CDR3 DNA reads TGTGCCATCGGTGAAGGCGGGAGGGAGGAGCAGTTCTTC. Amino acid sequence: CAIGEGGREEQFF.

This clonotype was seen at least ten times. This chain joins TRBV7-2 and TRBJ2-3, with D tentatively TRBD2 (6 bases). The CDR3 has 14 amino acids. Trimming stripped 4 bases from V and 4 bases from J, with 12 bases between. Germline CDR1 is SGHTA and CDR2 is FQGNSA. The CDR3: CASSSEWGADTQYF. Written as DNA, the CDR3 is TGTGCCAGCAGCTCTGAGTGGGGGGCAGATACGCAGTATTTT.